These 9 T cell receptor beta chains share one sample of origin, sequenced in a study of blood T cells in healthy people across ages. Primers used in a second PCR of about 7 to 11 cycles were a sample-barcoded 5' primer and a J-beta primer mix. MiXCR was run by TCRdb on the 5' RACE reads, yielding one entry per CDR3 protein. The sample lists about 1.4 million distinct CDR3 sequences, roughly 60% seen once, with over 5% in the top ten. Material: blood. The receptors shown here come from a man younger than 30 in good health.

The chain uses TRBV2 and TRBJ1-5; D gene uncertain. This CDR3 comprises 14 residues. Trimming pared 6 bases from V and 6 bases from J, leaving 15 bases between. Germline V lookup: CDR1 SNHLY, CDR2 FYNNEI. The CDR3 is CASRDSPSGQPQHF. The CDR3 DNA reads TGTGCCAGCAGGGACTCTCCCTCGGGTCAGCCCCAGCATTTT.

The rearrangement uses TRBV27 and TRBJ2-7; TRBD1 is a possible D gene (5 bases). This CDR3 contains 14 residues. Between the trimmed V and J ends, which lost 5 bases and 2 bases, there was a span of 13 bases. Germline values: CDR1 MNHEY, CDR2 SMNVEV (reference sequence). The CDR3 here is CASSIDSNPYEQYF. The CDR3 nucleotides read TGTGCCAGCAGTATCGACAGTAACCCCTACGAGCAGTACTTC.

This clonotype was counted a few times. J is TRBJ2-1 and V is TRBV20-1, with 7 bases fitting TRBD2. The J segment lost 5 bases and the V segment lost 0 bases, leaving 7 bases of the junction unmatched. This CDR3 contains 15 residues. From germline, CDR1 is DFQATT and CDR2 SNEGSKA (reference sequence). CDR3 sequence: CSARDGAGVHNEQFF. CDR3 sequence (DNA): TGCAGTGCTAGAGATGGGGCGGGAGTCCACAATGAGCAGTTCTTC.

This chain links TRBV4-2 with TRBJ2-7; 14 nucleotides align to TRBD2. Germline trimming cut 4 bases from V and 3 bases from J; bases unmatched to any gene: 8. Germline V gene lookup returns CDR1 LGHNA and CDR2 YNFKEQ. This CDR3 region has 17 residues. The CDR3 region has the DNA TGTGCCAGCAGCCTCGGGACTAGCGGGGGATCCCTCTACGAGCAGTACTTC. This translates into CASSLGTSGGSLYEQYF.

CDR3 in amino acids: CASSLEYSGETQYF. The CDR3, as DNA: TGTGCCAGCAGCTTAGAGTATAGCGGGGAGACCCAGTACTTC. This chain joins TRBV11-2 and TRBJ2-5; TRBD2 agrees at 7 bases. V trimming: 0 bases; J trimming: 5 bases; junction bases outside the gene matches: 3. CDR3 size: 14 residues. Germline V CDR1 and CDR2: SGHAT, FQNNGV.

This clonotype was counted a few times. J is TRBJ1-2 and V is TRBV20-1; D gene ambiguous. The CDR3 spans 12 residues. CDR1 is DFQATT and CDR2 is SNEGSKA in the germline V gene (reference sequence). Trimming pared 7 bases from V and 3 bases from J, leaving 12 bases between. CDR3 in DNA: TGCAGTGTCCGGCTTGGGGACTATGGCTACACCTTC. It encodes CSVRLGDYGYTF.

The chain recombines TRBV4-1 with TRBJ1-5; 7 nucleotides agree with TRBD1. V trimming: 3 bases; J trimming: 7 bases; junction bases outside the gene matches: 15. Germline V gene data show CDR1 as MGHRA and CDR2 as YSYEKL. CDR3 size: 17 residues. The DNA of the CDR3 is TGCGCCAGCAGCCAGGTACGCGACAGGGTAGAAGGACAGCCCCAGCATTTT. Translating gives CASSQVRDRVEGQPQHF.

The rearrangement uses TRBV14 and TRBJ2-6; D is unresolved. Germline-derived CDR1 and CDR2 are SGHDN and FVKESK. V lost 3 bases, J lost 1 base, and 4 bases lay in between. CDR3 length: 14 residues. The CDR3 region is CASSHFSGANVLTF. The CDR3 nucleotides read TGTGCCAGCAGCCATTTTTCTGGGGCCAACGTCCTGACTTTC.

The chain carries TRBV28 and TRBJ2-1, with a possible D match to TRBD1 (7 bases). Trimming removed 9 bases at V and 5 bases at J, with 14 bases between. The CDR3 spans 13 residues. Germline CDR1 MDHEN, CDR2 SYDVKM. The CDR3 loop reads CASDREADNEQFF. The CDR3 DNA sequence: TGTGCCAGTGACAGGGAGGCTGACAATGAGCAGTTCTTC.